This T cell receptor beta chain was recovered during a study of blood T cell repertoires in COVID-19. In the source study's methods: Estimation of nucleated cell counts relied on the amplification of reference gene primers. Measured with immunoSEQ multiplex PCR; TCRdb has only the in-frame clones, and not every one. That table furnishes V, J and clone size, whereas the DNA furnished D and trimming. The table has over 70,000 clones, about 80% seen once. Per germline, CDR1 SGHNT and CDR2 YENEEA. This CDR3 comprises 14 residues. About this clone: Compared with germline, one end of the junction differs, possibly owing to a read error.

The material sequenced was peripheral blood. The V call is TRBV11-3, the J call TRBJ2-4, with 9 nucleotides matching TRBD1. This sequence originates from a man aged 65-85 years who had recovered from COVID-19. In nucleotides, the CDR3 is TGTGCCAGCAGCTTAGGAACCGGGACAGGGCCGTCGTTCTTC. Translation: CASSLGTGTGPSFF.